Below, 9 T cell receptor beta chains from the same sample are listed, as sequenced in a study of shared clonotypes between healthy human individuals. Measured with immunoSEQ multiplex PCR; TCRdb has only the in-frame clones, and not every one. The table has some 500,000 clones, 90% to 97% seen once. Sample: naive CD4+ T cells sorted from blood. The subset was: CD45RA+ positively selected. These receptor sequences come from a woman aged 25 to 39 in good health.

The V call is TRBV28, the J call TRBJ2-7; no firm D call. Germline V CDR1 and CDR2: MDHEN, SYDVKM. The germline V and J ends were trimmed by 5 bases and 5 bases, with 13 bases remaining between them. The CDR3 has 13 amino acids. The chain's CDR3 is CASSSGRLDEQYF. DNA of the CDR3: TGTGCCAGCAGTAGTGGCAGGCTGGACGAGCAGTACTTC.

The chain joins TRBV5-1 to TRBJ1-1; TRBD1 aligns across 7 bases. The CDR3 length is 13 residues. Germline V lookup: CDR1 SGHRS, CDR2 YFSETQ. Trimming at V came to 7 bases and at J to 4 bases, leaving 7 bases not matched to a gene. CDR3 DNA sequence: TGCGCCAGCGCCCCCACAGGGGTCACTGAAGCTTTCTTT. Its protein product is CASAPTGVTEAFF.

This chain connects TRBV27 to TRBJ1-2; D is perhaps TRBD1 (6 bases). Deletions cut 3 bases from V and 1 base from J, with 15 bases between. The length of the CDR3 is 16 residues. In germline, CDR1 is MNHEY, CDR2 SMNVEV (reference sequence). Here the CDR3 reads CASSFRRGSINYGYTF. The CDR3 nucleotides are TGTGCCAGCAGTTTTCGCAGGGGTAGTATTAACTATGGCTACACCTTC.

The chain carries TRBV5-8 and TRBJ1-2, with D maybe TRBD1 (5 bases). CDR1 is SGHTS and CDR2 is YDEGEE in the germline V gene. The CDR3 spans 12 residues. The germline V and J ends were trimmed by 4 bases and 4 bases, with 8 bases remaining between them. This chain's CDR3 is CASSGGAYGYTF. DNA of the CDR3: TGTGCCAGCAGCGGGGGAGCCTATGGCTACACCTTC.

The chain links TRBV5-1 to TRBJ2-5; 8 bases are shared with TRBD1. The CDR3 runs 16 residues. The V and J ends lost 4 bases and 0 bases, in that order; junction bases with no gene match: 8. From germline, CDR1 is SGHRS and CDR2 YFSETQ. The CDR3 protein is CASSPPTGGHQETQYF. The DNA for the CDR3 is TGCGCCAGCAGCCCACCTACAGGGGGACACCAAGAGACCCAGTACTTC.

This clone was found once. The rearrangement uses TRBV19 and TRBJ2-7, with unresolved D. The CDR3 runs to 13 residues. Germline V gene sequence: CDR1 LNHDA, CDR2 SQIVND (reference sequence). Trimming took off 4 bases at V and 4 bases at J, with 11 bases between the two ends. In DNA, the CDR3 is TGTGCCAGTAGTAAAGATCCTGGGTACGAGCAGTACTTC. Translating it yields CASSKDPGYEQYF.

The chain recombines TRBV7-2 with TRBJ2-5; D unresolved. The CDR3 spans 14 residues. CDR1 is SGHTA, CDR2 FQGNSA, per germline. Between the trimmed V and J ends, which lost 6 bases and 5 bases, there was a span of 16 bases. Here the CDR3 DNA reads TGTGCCAGCAGTCGAGACCGAAACGGGGAGACCCAGTACTTC. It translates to CASSRDRNGETQYF.

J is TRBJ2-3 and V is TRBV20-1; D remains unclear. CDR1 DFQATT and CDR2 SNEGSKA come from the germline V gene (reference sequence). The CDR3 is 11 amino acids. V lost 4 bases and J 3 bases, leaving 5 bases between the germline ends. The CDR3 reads CSAIRTDTQYF. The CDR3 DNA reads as TGCAGTGCTATCCGGACAGATACGCAGTATTTT.

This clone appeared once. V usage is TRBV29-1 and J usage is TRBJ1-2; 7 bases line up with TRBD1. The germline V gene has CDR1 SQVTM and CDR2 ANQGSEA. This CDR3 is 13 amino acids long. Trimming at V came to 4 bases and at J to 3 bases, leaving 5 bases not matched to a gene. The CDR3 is CSVGGTAYYGYTF. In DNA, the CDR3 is TGCAGCGTTGGAGGGACAGCGTACTATGGCTACACCTTC.